This TCR beta chain was captured by sequencing in a study of OX40 agonist ivuxolimab in advanced cancers. Study conclusions and caveats: In the 0.1-3.0 mg/kg groups, partial responders showed among the lowest expansion.

The trim removed 4 bases at V and 2 bases at J, leaving 6 bases unmatched. The CDR3 length is 14 residues. CDR1 and CDR2 from the germline V gene are SQVTM and ANQGSEA. Profiled with immunoSEQ multiplex PCR; TCRdb holds only in-frame clones, not every one. Seen here are 67,000 or so clones, around 81% observed once, and the top ten hold around 3.4%. As to this clone: Its antigen is not known.

This chain links TRBV29-1 with TRBJ2-3; 7 positions agree with TRBD1. This receptor was obtained from an adult with an advanced solid tumor such as melanoma, head and neck, liver or kidney cancer. The input for sequencing was CD4+ or CD8+ T cells sorted from blood, taken in a trial of the OX40 agonist ivuxolimab. Written as DNA, the CDR3 is TGCAGCGTTGTGATGCAGGGGGACACAGATACGCAGTATTTT. Translated, it gives CSVVMQGDTDTQYF.